This T cell receptor (beta chain) emerged from a study of CD8 T cells in ankylosing spondylitis. CDR3 size: 12 residues. Trimming pared 6 bases from V and 7 bases from J, leaving 12 bases between. Germline assignment: CDR1 MNHNS and CDR2 SASEGT. Findings of the study overall: Blood of patients with ankylosing spondylitis appeared to be characterized by a TCR beta motif of seven or eight highly homologous variants. According to the report, clones linked to the disease were significantly enriched in matched synovial fluid samples taken from ankylosing spondylitis patients. Earlier literature documents some of the motif variants in reactive arthritis synovial fluid and blood.

TCRdb called the 5' RACE reads again in MiXCR, with one record for every CDR3 protein. Of roughly 370,000 distinct CDR3 sequences in the sample, under 25% were seen once. This clonotype was detected a few times. Its cognate antigen is unknown. The sample taken for sequencing was blood, either unsorted or a sorted T cell fraction (not recorded which). The gene calls are TRBV6-1 and TRBJ1-2; D remains unclear. The clonotype was recovered from a male donor with ankylosing spondylitis. The CDR3 is CASSQTWGGYTF. CDR3 coding DNA: TGTGCCAGCAGCCAAACATGGGGTGGCTACACCTTC.